These 10 T cell receptor beta chains originate from one sample sequenced in a study of T cell repertoires in cytomegalovirus infection. TCRdb itself ran the reads through MiXCR, one entry per CDR3 protein. Of approximately 260,000 distinct CDR3 sequences detected, approximately 17% appear once; the ten largest clones hold around 47%. Sequencing input: CD8+ T cells from PBMCs. The receptors originated from a human donor in good health (CMV status not recorded). Some clones in this sample may be carry-over from other donors' samples.

This clonotype was counted between two and nine times. This chain joins TRBV29-1 and TRBJ2-1; D possibly corresponds to TRBD2 (6 bases). V was shortened by 6 bases and J by 0 bases, with 12 bases between the two germline ends. In germline, CDR1 is SQVTM, CDR2 ANQGSEA. The CDR3 length is 14 residues. The DNA for the CDR3 is TGCAGCGTGGTCGGGACTCCCTCCTACAATGAGCAGTTCTTC. Amino acids: CSVVGTPSYNEQFF.

This clonotype was detected once. The chain employs TRBV29-1 and TRBJ1-1; D perhaps matches TRBD1 (5 bases). CDR3 length: 16 residues. V was cut by 1 base and J by 4 bases, with 19 bases left in between. The V gene's germline CDR1 is SQVTM and CDR2 ANQGSEA. The CDR3 sequence is CSVEAGVTSWGTEAFF. The CDR3 region has the DNA TGCAGCGTTGAAGCGGGGGTTACTTCCTGGGGCACTGAAGCTTTCTTT.

In regard to this clonotype: An end of the junction does not agree with germline; a read error may underlie this. V gene TRBV5-3 combines with J gene TRBJ2-3; no clear D. TRBV5-3 carries the ORF label, with uncertain function. The CDR3 is made up of 16 amino acids. CDR3 in DNA: TGTGCCAGCAGCTTGGCCGACCGGCCAAGGACAGATACGCAGTATTTT. Residues: CASSLADRPRTDTQYF.

This clonotype was recorded at least ten times. The chain carries TRBV28 and TRBJ2-7; D possibly corresponds to TRBD2 (5 bases). CDR1 and CDR2 from the germline V gene are MDHEN and SYDVKM. The CDR3 is made up of 12 amino acids. V was trimmed by 5 bases and J by 3 bases, leaving 8 bases between them. CDR3 in amino acids: CASSGEYYEQYF. CDR3 in DNA: TGTGCCAGCAGTGGGGAGTACTACGAGCAGTACTTC.

J is TRBJ1-3 and V is TRBV4-3; D uncertain. Trimming stripped 8 bases from V and 2 bases from J, with 13 bases between. The CDR3 is 14 residues long. Germline V lookup: CDR1 LGHNA, CDR2 YSLEER. The CDR3 coding sequence is TGCGCCAGCGGACCGACAAGAACTGGAAACACCATATATTTT. This sequence encodes CASGPTRTGNTIYF.

In this sample, this clonotype turned up many times. The chain uses TRBV28 and TRBJ1-2; unclear D gene. Germline lookup yields CDR1 MDHEN and CDR2 SYDVKM. This CDR3 spans 12 amino acids. Trimming pared 5 bases from V and 3 bases from J, leaving 7 bases between. In DNA form, the CDR3 reads TGTGCCAGCAGTCCATACTACTATGGCTACACCTTC. Amino acid sequence: CASSPYYYGYTF.

This clonotype showed up just a few times. The V and J genes are TRBV6-6 and TRBJ2-1, with 7 bases lining up with TRBD2. The CDR3 is 15 amino acids. Germline V gene sequence: CDR1 MNHNY, CDR2 SVGAGI (reference sequence). V shed 5 bases, J shed 1 base, and the junction held 5 bases outside the gene matches. The CDR3 nucleotides are TGTGCCAGCAGTCGAACTAGCGAGTCCTACAATGAGCAGTTCTTC. It specifies CASSRTSESYNEQFF.

There are many counts of this clonotype. V is TRBV28 and J is TRBJ1-1, with D possibly TRBD1 on 6 matching bases. The V gene lost 2 bases and the J gene lost 0 bases, with 16 bases spanning the gap. The CDR3 consists of 17 residues. The germline V gene has CDR1 MDHEN and CDR2 SYDVKM. CDR3 protein: CASSLEGGGSMNTEAFF. The CDR3 DNA is TGTGCCAGCAGTTTAGAAGGGGGTGGGTCCATGAACACTGAAGCTTTCTTT. Full variable domain (remainder filled in from reference TRBV28 and TRBJ1-1): DVKVTQSSRYLVKRTGEKVFLECVQDMDHENMFWYRQDPGLGLRLIYFSYDVKMKEKGDIPEGYSVSREKKERFSLILESASTNQTSMYLCASSLEGGGSMNTEAFFGQGTRLTVV.

The chain combines TRBV4-1 with TRBJ2-1, with TRBD2 matching 8 bases. Looked up from germline, CDR1 is MGHRA and CDR2 is YSYEKL. The CDR3 runs 16 residues. V lost 2 bases, J lost 9 bases, and 12 bases stayed unmatched. CDR3 in amino acids: CASSQSPGLAAGEQFF. The CDR3 coding sequence is TGCGCCAGCAGCCAAAGCCCTGGACTAGCTGCGGGTGAGCAGTTCTTC.

This clonotype was observed a few times. The gene calls are TRBV6-2 or TRBV6-3 and TRBJ1-1; D ambiguous. V was clipped by 4 bases and J by 6 bases, with 12 bases between them. The CDR3 loop spans 13 amino acids. Germline V gene data show CDR1 as MNHEY and CDR2 as SVGEGT. CDR3 loop: CASSLGRTSEAFF. In DNA form, the CDR3 reads TGTGCCAGCAGTTTAGGACGGACCTCTGAAGCTTTCTTT.